This T cell receptor beta chain was retrieved from a study of blood T cell repertoires in COVID-19. Study as a whole: COVID-19 samples from acute and convalescent phases originated in the United States, Italy and Spain. T cells, B-cell-depleted T cells, or PBMCs supplied cDNA or gDNA.

This CDR3 has 15 residues. Trimming at V came to 5 bases and at J to 4 bases, leaving 10 bases not matched to a gene. Germline loops: CDR1 MDHEN, CDR2 SYDVKM. In the authors' workflow: Amplifying reference gene primers gave estimates of nucleated cell counts. Here immunoSEQ multiplex PCR was the method, and the copy in TCRdb shows in-frame clones only, minus some. That table gives V, J and clone size, and the DNA gave D and trimming. The data hold 200,000 to 250,000 clones, with approximately 80% observed a single time. The clonotype comes from a woman aged 45-65 years with acute or convalescent COVID-19. The gene calls are TRBV28 and TRBJ1-2; 7 bases fit TRBD1. Sample: peripheral blood. CDR3 loop: CASSPGQVARYGYTF. The CDR3 DNA reads as TGTGCCAGCAGTCCCGGACAGGTCGCGCGCTATGGCTACACCTTC.